These 12 T cell receptor beta chains share one sample of origin, sequenced in a study of T cells in pancreatic ductal adenocarcinoma. The protocol was immunoSEQ multiplex PCR, while the TCRdb copy is restricted to in-frame clones and leaves out a portion. This table holds 4,500 to 6,000 clones, roughly 84% found once. No neoadjuvant therapy was given to the selected pancreatic ductal adenocarcinoma patients before their surgery. The sample comprised pancreatic tumor tissue. These receptors were taken from a human donor with pancreatic ductal adenocarcinoma. The donor label of this sample is uncertain.

The chain joins TRBV4-1 to TRBJ2-2; D call uncertain. The CDR3 has 13 residues. The V gene lost 1 base and the J gene lost 8 bases, with 8 bases spanning the gap. Germline CDR1 reads MGHRA; CDR2 reads YSYEKL. CDR3 sequence reads: CASSQVFGGELFF. The CDR3 bases are TGCGCCAGCAGCCAAGTATTCGGGGGGGAGCTGTTTTTT.

The chain couples TRBV27 to TRBJ2-1; D is perhaps TRBD2 (5 bases). This CDR3 is built from 14 residues. Germline CDR1 is MNHEY and CDR2 is SMNVEV (reference sequence). Trimming removed 3 bases at V and 7 bases at J, with 13 bases between. The CDR3 protein is CASSFLGPGNEQFF. In DNA, the CDR3 is TGTGCCAGCAGTTTTTTAGGGCCGGGGAATGAGCAGTTCTTC.

This clone was seen only a few times. The rearrangement uses TRBV25-1 and TRBJ2-7; 7 bases match TRBD1. The CDR3 totals 15 residues. J gave up 6 bases and V 5 bases, and 13 bases lay outside the gene matches. Germline V lookup: CDR1 MGHDK, CDR2 SYGVNS. The CDR3 nucleotides read TGTGCCAGCAGTCCACAGGGTAGGGGGCGGCTCGAGCAGTACTTC. Its protein is CASSPQGRGRLEQYF.

This rearrangement joins TRBV5-1 to TRBJ2-7, with D unresolved. Trimming stripped 0 bases from V and 5 bases from J, with 12 bases between. This CDR3 spans 14 amino acids. Germline V gene lookup returns CDR1 SGHRS and CDR2 YFSETQ. The CDR3 nucleotides read TGCGCCAGCAGCTTGGCCAATCAGGCGGACGAGCAGTACTTC. Its translation is CASSLANQADEQYF. Based on the CDR3 plus reference TRBV5-1 and TRBJ2-7, the full variable domain is KAGVTQTPRYLIKTRGQQVTLSCSPISGHRSVSWYQQTPGQGLQFLFEYFSETQRNKGNFPGRFSGRQFSNSRSEMNVSTLELGDSALYLCASSLANQADEQYFGPGTRLTVT.

This chain joins TRBV7-6 and TRBJ2-1, with 11 bases that match TRBD2. V shed 5 bases and J 9 bases; nucleotides not matched to a gene: 12. The CDR3 contains 16 residues. Germline V gives CDR1 SGHVS, CDR2 FNYEAQ. DNA of the CDR3: TGTGCCAGCAGCCCGGCGAGGAGTAGCGGGAGGGTTGAGCAGTTCTTC. This sequence encodes CASSPARSSGRVEQFF.

This chain links TRBV18 with TRBJ2-2; 8 nucleotides align to TRBD1. Germline CDR1 and CDR2: KGHSH and LQKENI. The length of the CDR3 is 15 residues. V lost 4 bases and J lost 1; bases outside the gene matches: 2. The CDR3 region is CASSRGTGNTGELFF. CDR3 DNA: TGTGCCAGCTCACGCGGGACAGGGAACACCGGGGAGCTGTTTTTT.

The rearrangement links TRBV7-2 to TRBJ1-2; 9 bases match TRBD1. This CDR3 has 15 residues. The germline gives CDR1 SGHTA, CDR2 FQGNSA. The J segment lost 5 bases and the V segment lost 3 bases, leaving 7 bases of the junction unmatched. The CDR3 nucleotides read TGTGCCAGCAGCTTGGGGGGGACAGGGCCTTATGGCTACACCTTC. Encoded protein: CASSLGGTGPYGYTF. Supplemented by reference TRBV7-2 and TRBJ1-2, the full variable domain reads GAGVSQSPSNKVTEKGKDVELRCDPISGHTALYWYRQSLGQGLEFLIYFQGNSAPDKSGLPSDRFSAERTGGSVSTLTIQRTQQEDSAVYLCASSLGGTGPYGYTFGSGTRLTVV.

V is TRBV7-9 and J is TRBJ1-2; possibly TRBD1 for D (6 bases). The CDR3 loop spans 15 amino acids. CDR1 is SEHNR and CDR2 is FQNEAQ in the germline V gene (reference sequence). V was pared by 5 bases and J by 4 bases, with 17 bases between. CDR3 protein: CASSARRGGTYGYTF. The CDR3 nucleotides read TGTGCCAGCAGCGCGCGCAGGGGAGGAACCTATGGCTACACCTTC.

This clone was counted only a few times. The rearrangement uses TRBV19 and TRBJ1-5; 7 bases match TRBD1. This CDR3 has 15 amino acids. Germline CDR1 reads LNHDA; CDR2 reads SQIVND (reference sequence). V gave up 5 bases and J gave up 6 bases; unmatched junction bases: 10. CDR3 amino acids: CASSAGTALRQPQHF. Here the CDR3 DNA reads TGTGCCAGTAGTGCCGGGACAGCTCTACGTCAGCCCCAGCATTTT.

The V and J genes are TRBV5-4 and TRBJ1-2, with D maybe TRBD1 (5 bases). V was pared by 1 base and J by 5 bases, with 15 bases between. This CDR3 comprises 15 residues. The V gene's germline CDR1 is SGHNT and CDR2 YYREEE (reference sequence). CDR3 in DNA: TGTGCCAGCAGCTTGTCCCTCACGGACACTTATGGCTACACCTTC. Its protein product is CASSLSLTDTYGYTF.

The chain links TRBV28 to TRBJ1-4; D not certain. The CDR3 consists of 13 residues. Germline V gives CDR1 MDHEN, CDR2 SYDVKM. V lost 1 base and J 7 bases, leaving 7 bases between the germline ends. The CDR3 nucleotides are TGTGCCAGCAGTTTATTTTTCGGTGAAAAACTGTTTTTT. This translates into CASSLFFGEKLFF.

The gene calls are TRBV5-1 and TRBJ2-7; D may be TRBD1 or TRBD2 (5 bases each). Per the germline V gene, CDR1 is SGHRS and CDR2 is YFSETQ. The CDR3 consists of 15 residues. With 4 bases removed from V and 5 bases from J, the gap between germline ends came to 19 bases. CDR3 nucleotide sequence: TGCGCCAGCAGCCTTTCGACCGGGACGCGGGACGAGCAGTACTTC. The encoded protein is CASSLSTGTRDEQYF.